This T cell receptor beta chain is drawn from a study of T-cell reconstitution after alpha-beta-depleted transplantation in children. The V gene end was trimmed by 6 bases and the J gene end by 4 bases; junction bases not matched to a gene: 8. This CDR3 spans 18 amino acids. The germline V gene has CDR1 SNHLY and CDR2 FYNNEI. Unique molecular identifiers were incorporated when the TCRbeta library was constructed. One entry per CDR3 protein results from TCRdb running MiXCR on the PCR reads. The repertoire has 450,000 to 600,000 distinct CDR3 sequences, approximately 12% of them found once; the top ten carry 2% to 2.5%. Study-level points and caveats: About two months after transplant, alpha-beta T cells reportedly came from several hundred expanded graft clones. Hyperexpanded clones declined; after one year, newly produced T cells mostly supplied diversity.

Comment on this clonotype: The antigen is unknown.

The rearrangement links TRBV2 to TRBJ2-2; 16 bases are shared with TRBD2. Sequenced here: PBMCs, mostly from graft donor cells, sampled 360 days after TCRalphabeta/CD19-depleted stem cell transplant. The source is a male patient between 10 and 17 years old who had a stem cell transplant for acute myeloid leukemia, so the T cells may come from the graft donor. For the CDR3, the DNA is TGTGCCAGCAGGACGGGACTAGCGGGAGGGCCGTCCACCGGGGAGCTGTTTTTT. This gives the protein CASRTGLAGGPSTGELFF.